The 31 T cell receptor beta chains given below trace back to one sample, sequenced in a study of blood T cell repertoires in COVID-19. Assay: immunoSEQ multiplex PCR; the TCRdb copy retains only in-frame clones and omits some. The data show approximately 210,000 clones, about four fifths seen once. What was sequenced was peripheral blood. These receptors were obtained from a woman aged 70-85 years with active or convalescent COVID-19.

The CDR3 protein is CASRPGQATQYF. Written as DNA, the CDR3 is TGTGCCAGCAGACCCGGACAGGCTACGCAGTATTTT. The chain joins TRBV2 to TRBJ2-3; TRBD1 aligns across 7 bases. The V gene's germline CDR1 is SNHLY and CDR2 FYNNEI. After removal of 6 bases from V and 8 bases from J, the junction contained 5 bases not matched to a gene. This CDR3 is 12 amino acids long.

The chain joins TRBV19 to TRBJ2-3, with a tentative D call TRBD2 (6 bases). Deletions cut 7 bases from V and 7 bases from J, with 12 bases between. This CDR3 has 12 amino acids. Germline V gene lookup returns CDR1 LNHDA and CDR2 SQIVND (reference sequence). The CDR3 loop reads CASNPGGNTQYF. For the CDR3, the DNA is TGTGCCAGTAATCCTGGAGGGAATACGCAGTATTTT.

V gene TRBV4-2 combines with J gene TRBJ2-7; 12 bases agree with TRBD2. V lost 4 bases, J lost 1 base, and 8 bases stayed unmatched. The CDR3 runs 17 residues. Per the germline V gene, CDR1 is LGHNA and CDR2 is YNFKEQ. This chain's CDR3 is CASSLTTSGSPSYEQYF. CDR3 DNA: TGTGCCAGCAGCCTCACGACTAGCGGGAGTCCTTCCTACGAGCAGTACTTC.

This clone was detected only once. The genes are TRBV5-4 and TRBJ2-3, with 8 bases matching TRBD2. The CDR3 spans 15 residues. The ends lost 2 bases at V and 6 bases at J; junction bases unmatched: 8. Per germline, CDR1 SGHNT and CDR2 YYREEE (reference sequence). CDR3 sequence reads: CASSLPGRALDTQYF. The CDR3 coding sequence is TGTGCCAGCAGCTTACCCGGGAGGGCCTTGGATACGCAGTATTTT.

The table lists this clone with a count of one. The rearrangement uses TRBV5-1 and TRBJ2-3; no reliable D call. The germline CDR1 and CDR2 sequences are SGHRS and YFSETQ. Trimming left V 2 bases short and J 4 bases short, with 2 bases between. This CDR3 has 11 amino acids. The CDR3 here is CASSFADTQYF. CDR3 sequence (DNA): TGCGCCAGCAGCTTCGCAGATACGCAGTATTTT.

In its sample, this clone was seen once. J is TRBJ1-2 and V is TRBV3-1 (or the pseudogene TRBV3-2); 8 bases are a match to TRBD1. This CDR3 contains 16 residues. The V and J ends lost 4 bases and 4 bases, in that order; junction bases with no gene match: 11. CDR1 LGHDT and CDR2 YNNKEL come from the germline V gene (reference sequence). The CDR3 loop reads CASSPKGYTGGYGYTF. The DNA of the CDR3 is TGTGCCAGCAGCCCTAAAGGCTATACAGGGGGCTATGGCTACACCTTC.

The chain employs TRBV27 and TRBJ2-1, with a possible D match to TRBD2 (7 bases). Germline V gene sequence: CDR1 MNHEY, CDR2 SMNVEV (reference sequence). This CDR3 spans 14 amino acids. Trimming left V 8 bases short and J 9 bases short, with 20 bases between. The CDR3 here is CASGSGTVQGEQFF. Here the CDR3 DNA reads TGTGCCAGCGGGAGCGGGACCGTACAGGGTGAGCAGTTCTTC.

V usage is TRBV30 and J usage is TRBJ2-3; D perhaps matches TRBD1 (5 bases). CDR1 and CDR2 from the germline V gene are GTSNPN and SVGIG (reference sequence). The CDR3 length is 13 residues. Trimming cost V 4 bases and J 0 bases, with 8 bases left between them. The CDR3 spells CAWMSGSTDTQYF. The CDR3 nucleotides are TGTGCCTGGATGTCAGGGAGCACAGATACGCAGTATTTT.

The chain has TRBV27 and TRBJ2-7; no firm D call. The length of the CDR3 is 13 residues. Trimming took off 2 bases at V and 3 bases at J, with 8 bases between the two ends. CDR1 and CDR2 from the germline V gene are MNHEY and SMNVEV (reference sequence). The CDR3 DNA reads as TGTGCCAGCAGTTTAACAGCAGTCTACGAGCAGTACTTC. This codes for CASSLTAVYEQYF.

This clone showed up just a few times. The chain recombines TRBV30 with TRBJ1-5, with TRBD1 matching 9 bases. The germline CDR1 and CDR2 sequences are GTSNPN and SVGIG (reference sequence). This CDR3 is 15 amino acids long. Losses at the gene ends were 0 bases for V and 5 bases for J; bases not matched to a gene: 5. Written as DNA, the CDR3 is TGTGCCTGGAGTGTGTCGGGACAGGGTCATCAGCCCCAGCATTTT. Translated: CAWSVSGQGHQPQHF.

V is TRBV5-1 and J is TRBJ1-1; TRBD1 aligns across 7 bases. Germline lookup yields CDR1 SGHRS and CDR2 YFSETQ. V trimming: 2 bases; J trimming: 1 base; junction bases outside the gene matches: 8. The CDR3 totals 16 residues. Here the CDR3 DNA reads TGCGCCAGCAGCTTCTACCACAGGGGCAAGAACACTGAAGCTTTCTTT. As protein: CASSFYHRGKNTEAFF.

This clone occurred once. This chain connects TRBV5-1 to TRBJ1-1; 9 nucleotides line up with TRBD1. The germline CDR1 and CDR2 sequences are SGHRS and YFSETQ. V shed 1 base and J 5 bases; nucleotides not matched to a gene: 12. The CDR3 is made up of 17 amino acids. The CDR3 region has the DNA TGCGCCAGCAGCTTGACAGGGGGCGGCGGTGGAGGGACTGAAGCTTTCTTT. Protein: CASSLTGGGGGGTEAFF. Together with reference TRBV5-1 and TRBJ1-1, the CDR3 gives the full variable domain: KAGVTQTPRYLIKTRGQQVTLSCSPISGHRSVSWYQQTPGQGLQFLFEYFSETQRNKGNFPGRFSGRQFSNSRSEMNVSTLELGDSALYLCASSLTGGGGGGTEAFFGQGTRLTVV.

This clone was observed a handful of times. The chain employs TRBV6-5 and TRBJ2-3, with D possibly TRBD1 on 5 matching bases. The CDR3 loop spans 15 amino acids. Trimming stripped 3 bases from V and 3 bases from J, with 13 bases between. CDR1 and CDR2 from the germline V gene are MNHEY and SVGAGI. CDR3 loop: CASSYSGFSTDTQYF. CDR3 DNA sequence: TGTGCCAGCAGTTATTCAGGGTTTAGTACAGATACGCAGTATTTT.

CDR3 sequence: CASSLPSGRNEQFF. The CDR3 DNA reads TGCGCCAGCAGCTTGCCTAGCGGGCGGAATGAGCAGTTCTTC. This chain links TRBV5-1 with TRBJ2-1, with 8 bases that match TRBD2. The germline gives CDR1 SGHRS, CDR2 YFSETQ. The CDR3 consists of 14 residues. Trimming took 1 base from V and 7 from J; bases not matched to a gene: 4.

V gene TRBV4-2 combines with J gene TRBJ2-3; TRBD2 agrees at 9 bases. After removal of 0 bases from V and 4 bases from J, the junction contained 17 bases not matched to a gene. CDR1 and CDR2 from the germline V gene are LGHNA and YNFKEQ. This CDR3 is 20 amino acids long. Here the CDR3 reads CASSQDQGGGRAGGADTQYF. CDR3 nucleotide sequence: TGTGCCAGCAGCCAAGATCAAGGCGGCGGGAGGGCCGGGGGGGCAGATACGCAGTATTTT.

The chain joins TRBV12-5 to TRBJ2-1, with 10 bases lining up with TRBD2. The CDR3 loop spans 15 amino acids. The germline CDR1 and CDR2 sequences are LGHNT and FRNRAP. Trimming cost V 5 bases and J 5 bases; bases outside gene matches: 6. The CDR3 protein is CASGPGTSANNEQFF. DNA for the CDR3: TGTGCTAGTGGTCCCGGGACTAGCGCCAACAATGAGCAGTTCTTC.

The chain is built from TRBV6-6 and TRBJ1-2, with D uncertain. Germline V lookup: CDR1 MNHNY, CDR2 SVGAGI (reference sequence). CDR3 length: 15 residues. V was trimmed by 2 bases and J by 3 bases, leaving 13 bases between them. Written as DNA, the CDR3 is TGTGCCAGCAGTTACGGTCGGGGAGCGGACTATGGCTACACCTTC. Translated, it gives CASSYGRGADYGYTF.

CDR3 coding DNA: TGCAGCGCCGTCGAGGCCTACGAGCAGTACTTC. Protein: CSAVEAYEQYF. J is TRBJ2-7 and V is TRBV29-1; D uncertain. V lost 7 bases and J 2 bases, leaving 9 bases between the germline ends. Germline-derived CDR1 and CDR2 are SQVTM and ANQGSEA. This CDR3 has 11 amino acids.

The rearrangement links TRBV27 to TRBJ1-4; perhaps TRBD1 as D (6 bases). The CDR3 contains 14 residues. The V and J ends lost 2 bases and 8 bases respectively, with 12 bases between them. Germline CDR1 is MNHEY and CDR2 is SMNVEV (reference sequence). CDR3 sequence reads: CASSLIQGSEKLFF. As DNA, the CDR3 is TGTGCCAGCAGTTTAATACAGGGTAGCGAAAAACTGTTTTTT.

V and J are TRBV19 and TRBJ2-2; weak D call: TRBD1 (5 bases). V was trimmed by 7 bases and J by 1 base, leaving 10 bases between them. The CDR3 totals 14 residues. Germline V gene lookup returns CDR1 LNHDA and CDR2 SQIVND (reference sequence). DNA for the CDR3: TGTGCCAGTACCTTACAGGAGAACACCGGGGAGCTGTTTTTT. Protein product: CASTLQENTGELFF.

The gene calls are TRBV19 and TRBJ1-1; a possible D gene is TRBD1 (5 bases). CDR3 length equals 16 residues. Germline loops: CDR1 LNHDA, CDR2 SQIVND (reference sequence). The V gene lost 0 bases and the J gene lost 1 base, with 12 bases spanning the gap. CDR3 in DNA: TGTGCCAGTAGTATAGATCAGGGCCGGCAGAACACTGAAGCTTTCTTT. It specifies CASSIDQGRQNTEAFF.

The V gene is TRBV4-1, the J gene TRBJ1-5, with 7 bases identical to TRBD1. Trimming removed 2 bases from V and 1 base from J; junction bases left unmatched: 5. Germline V gives CDR1 MGHRA, CDR2 YSYEKL. This CDR3 spans 16 amino acids. The DNA for the CDR3 is TGCGCCAGCAGCCAACCCACCAGGGGGAGCAATCAGCCCCAGCATTTT. Its protein product is CASSQPTRGSNQPQHF.

This chain uses TRBV7-3 with TRBJ2-2; 8 positions match TRBD1. CDR3 size: 14 residues. The ends lost 5 bases at V and 7 bases at J; junction bases unmatched: 6. Germline CDR1 SGHTA, CDR2 FQGTGA. CDR3 sequence: CASSAGGGYGELFF. As DNA, the CDR3 is TGTGCCAGCAGCGCAGGGGGCGGCTACGGGGAGCTGTTTTTT.

The V gene is TRBV4-2, the J gene TRBJ1-2, with 7 bases fitting TRBD1. Germline CDR1 reads LGHNA; CDR2 reads YNFKEQ. V shed 1 base and J 6 bases; nucleotides not matched to a gene: 5. CDR3 length equals 14 residues. The CDR3 DNA reads as TGTGCCAGCAGCCAAGTGAACAGGGGTAATGGCTACACCTTC. It encodes CASSQVNRGNGYTF.

This clone was recorded many times. This rearrangement joins TRBV5-1 to TRBJ1-1; 8 bases line up with TRBD1. This CDR3 contains 16 residues. Losses at the gene ends were 0 bases for V and 7 bases for J; bases not matched to a gene: 11. CDR1 and CDR2 from the germline V gene are SGHRS and YFSETQ. CDR3 in DNA: TGCGCCAGCAGCTTGGGTCACCGGGACAGGAAACATGAAGCTTTCTTT. Encoded protein: CASSLGHRDRKHEAFF.

This clone has just a few counts. In the same sample, other DNA sequences code for this CDR3. The genes are TRBV12-3 or TRBV12-4 and TRBJ1-1, with TRBD1 as a possible D gene (6 bases). V was shortened by 6 bases and J by 4 bases, with 12 bases between the two germline ends. The CDR3 sequence is 13 residues long. The CDR3: CASRQTGGTEAFF. The CDR3 DNA follows: TGTGCCAGCAGGCAGACAGGAGGCACTGAAGCTTTCTTT.

V and J are TRBV7-3 and TRBJ2-3, with 9 bases fitting TRBD1. The germline CDR1 and CDR2 sequences are SGHTA and FQGTGA. J gave up 5 bases and V 5 bases, and 8 bases lay outside the gene matches. This CDR3 is built from 15 residues. The CDR3 here is CASSPSTGGVDTQYF. The CDR3 nucleotides read TGTGCCAGCAGCCCCTCGACAGGGGGTGTAGATACGCAGTATTTT. Combining the CDR3 with reference TRBV7-3 and TRBJ2-3 gives the whole variable domain GAGVSQTPSNKVTEKGKYVELRCDPISGHTALYWYRQSLGQGPEFLIYFQGTGAADDSGLPNDRFFAVRPEGSVSTLKIQRTERGDSAVYLCASSPSTGGVDTQYFGPGTRLTVL.

V gene TRBV2 combines with J gene TRBJ1-1, with D unresolved. Trimming shortened V by 2 bases and J by 4 bases, and 17 bases separated the two germline ends. CDR3 size: 16 residues. CDR1 SNHLY and CDR2 FYNNEI come from the germline V gene. CDR3 nucleotides: TGTGCCAGCAGTGAATACGTGCCCGCTCGGAGCACTGAAGCTTTCTTT. Protein product: CASSEYVPARSTEAFF.

This clone was observed many times. The chain is built from TRBV5-6 and TRBJ2-7; 7 positions match TRBD1. In germline, CDR1 is SGHDT, CDR2 YYEEEE. The CDR3 spans 14 residues. Trimming cost V 6 bases and J 2 bases; bases outside gene matches: 8. The CDR3 loop is CASTLGQGAYEQYF. The CDR3 DNA reads TGTGCCAGCACTCTTGGGCAGGGGGCCTACGAGCAGTACTTC.

This clone was counted between two and nine times. The chain has TRBV5-1 and TRBJ2-1; 10 nucleotides agree with TRBD1. J gave up 6 bases and V 4 bases, and 13 bases lay outside the gene matches. This CDR3 is built from 17 residues. Germline V gene lookup returns CDR1 SGHRS and CDR2 YFSETQ. CDR3 sequence: CASSQDRGRSGVNEQFF. DNA of the CDR3: TGCGCCAGCAGCCAAGACAGGGGGCGGAGCGGGGTCAATGAGCAGTTCTTC.

The CDR3 sequence: CASSFYTNEQFF. The CDR3 DNA is TGCGCCAGCAGCTTCTATACCAATGAGCAGTTCTTC. The gene calls are TRBV5-1 and TRBJ2-1; D remains unclear. Germline CDR1 is SGHRS and CDR2 is YFSETQ. The CDR3 totals 12 residues. Trimming removed 2 bases from V and 6 bases from J, with 6 bases in between.